A selection of T cell receptor beta chains follows, all from one sample in a study of cytomegalovirus exposure and HLA in healthy donors. Profiled with immunoSEQ multiplex PCR; TCRdb holds only in-frame clones, not every one. Of approximately 110,000 clones detected, roughly 81% appear once; the ten largest clones hold less than 1.1%. Sequencing was done on a sample of PBMCs. Receptors were obtained from a woman aged 25-40 years in good health and CMV-seronegative. The CDR3 runs from the conserved cysteine through the conserved F or W. A D gene is named only where the DNA matches it firmly. The size of a clone is reported for some rows only, either as once, few or many, or as a class for expanded clones.

V	D	J	size	DNA	CDR3
TRBV5-4	NA	TRBJ2-1	few	TGTGCCAGCAGCTTGCTGGTTGAGTTCGACAATGAGCAGTTCTTC	CASSLLVEFDNEQFF
TRBV6-6	NA	TRBJ2-5	NA	TGTGCCAGCAGTTACGGTCCAGCGGGAGAGACCCAGTACTTC	CASSYGPAGETQYF
TRBV6-1	NA	TRBJ1-5	NA	TGTGCCAGCAGTGCCCCGACATATAGCAATCAGCCCCAGCATTTT	CASSAPTYSNQPQHF
TRBV4-1	NA	TRBJ2-1	NA	TGCGCCAGCAGCCAAGTGCGGTTGAATGAGCAGTTCTTC	CASSQVRLNEQFF
TRBV5-1	TRBD1	TRBJ1-5	NA	TGCGCCAGCAGCCCAGGGGGCGTCGATCAGCCCCAGCATTTT	CASSPGGVDQPQHF
TRBV6-1	NA	TRBJ1-3	NA	TGTGCCAGCAGGGCCAGGCCATCTGGAAACACCATATATTTT	CASRARPSGNTIYF
TRBV18	NA	TRBJ1-2	NA	TGTGCCAGCTCACCACTTGAGAACAGAGCTAACTATGGCTACACCTTC	CASSPLENRANYGYTF
TRBV9	NA	TRBJ2-3	once	TGTGCCAGCAGCGTAGAAGTAGCGCTAAGCACAGATACGCAGTATTTT	CASSVEVALSTDTQYF
TRBV7-7	NA	TRBJ1-5	NA	TGTGCTAGCAGTTTGAGCGGCCGGAAAAACAATCAGCCCCAGCATTTT	CASSLSGRKNNQPQHF
TRBV2	TRBD2	TRBJ2-1	few	TGTGCCAGCAGGCGGGAGTGGGGGAATGAGCAGTTCTTC	CASRREWGNEQFF
TRBV13	TRBD1	TRBJ2-7	NA	TGTGCCAGCAGCTTTACCGGGACAGGGTCCTACGAGCAGTACTTC	CASSFTGTGSYEQYF
TRBV7-9	NA	TRBJ1-1	NA	TGTGCCAGCAGCCTCTTCGGGGGAGTCACTGAAGCTTTCTTT	CASSLFGGVTEAFF
TRBV6-5	NA	TRBJ2-6	NA	TGTGCCAGCAGTTACAACGGGGCTGGGGCCAACGTCCTGACTTTC	CASSYNGAGANVLTF
TRBV6-1	NA	TRBJ1-1	NA	TGTGCCAGCAGGCTCACTCAGGGGAACACTGAAGCTTTCTTT	CASRLTQGNTEAFF
TRBV4-1	NA	TRBJ2-1	NA	TGCGCCAGCAGCCAAGTGCCGGGGAGCTACAATGAGCAGTTCTTC	CASSQVPGSYNEQFF
TRBV16	NA	TRBJ1-5	NA	TGTGCCAGCAGCCAATCGTACGGTCAGCCCCAGCATTTT	CASSQSYGQPQHF
TRBV4-1	TRBD1	TRBJ2-7	NA	TGCGCCAGCAGCCCCGGACAGGGTTCCTACGAGCAGTACTTC	CASSPGQGSYEQYF
TRBV5-4	NA	TRBJ2-3	NA	TGTGCCAGCAGCTTGGGACCGGGAAGCACAGATACGCAGTATTTT	CASSLGPGSTDTQYF
TRBV30	TRBD1	TRBJ2-7	NA	TGTGCCTGGAGTGTAGGACAGGGGAACGATGGGCAGTACTTC	CAWSVGQGNDGQYF
TRBV6-1	NA	TRBJ1-6	NA	TGTGCCAGCAGTGAAGGGAGCTCCTATAATTCACCCCTCCACTTT	CASSEGSSYNSPLHF
TRBV6-8	TRBD2	TRBJ2-7	few	TGTGCCAGCAGTTCGACTAGCGGGAGGGCCTACGAGCAGTACTTC	CASSSTSGRAYEQYF
TRBV25-1	NA	TRBJ1-2	NA	TGTGCCAGCAGTGAAGACGGTAGGGGATGGTATGGCTACACCTTC	CASSEDGRGWYGYTF
TRBV19	TRBD2	TRBJ2-7	NA	TGTGCCAGTAGTCCTAGCGGGACAGTCCCTTCCGGGCAGTACTTC	CASSPSGTVPSGQYF
TRBV2	TRBD1	TRBJ1-5	NA	TGTGCCAGCAGCATCCGGACAGGGTCTCAGCCCCAGCATTTT	CASSIRTGSQPQHF
TRBV7-9	NA	TRBJ1-4	NA	TGTGCCAGCAGCGCCCGGGGAACGAATGAAAAACTGTTTTTT	CASSARGTNEKLFF
TRBV7-9	NA	TRBJ2-2	NA	TGTGCCAGCAGCTCCACTATTAGCGCCGGGGAGCTGTTTTTT	CASSSTISAGELFF
TRBV7-6	TRBD1	TRBJ1-4	NA	TGTGCCAGCAGCCTTACAGGGGGGACTAATGAAAAACTGTTTTTT	CASSLTGGTNEKLFF
TRBV2	TRBD1	TRBJ1-4	few	TGTGCCAGCAGAAGACAGGGGCGGGAAAAACTGTTTTTT	CASRRQGREKLFF
TRBV11-2	NA	TRBJ2-4	NA	TGTGCCAGCAGCTTAGACAGAAACATTCAGTACTTC	CASSLDRNIQYF
TRBV5-1	NA	TRBJ1-3	NA	TGCGCCAGCAGCTTGGGGCAGGGGATTGGAAACACCATATATTTT	CASSLGQGIGNTIYF
TRBV2	NA	TRBJ1-2	NA	TGTGCCAGCAGTCCCTCTTGGACAGCTAACTATGGCTACACCTTC	CASSPSWTANYGYTF
TRBV9	NA	TRBJ2-3	NA	TGTGCCAGCAGCTCGTACACAGATACGCAGTATTTT	CASSSYTDTQYF
TRBV7-8	NA	TRBJ1-5	NA	TGTGCCAGCAGAATAGGGTGGGGCCCCGGTCAGCCCCAGCATTTT	CASRIGWGPGQPQHF
TRBV6-5	TRBD2	TRBJ2-1	NA	TGTGCCAGCAGTTACAGCGGGGGAATTTACAATGAGCAGTTCTTC	CASSYSGGIYNEQFF
TRBV5-4	NA	TRBJ2-1	NA	TGTGCCAGCAGCGGGCGGGGCCTCAACAATGAGCAGTTCTTC	CASSGRGLNNEQFF
TRBV12-5	NA	TRBJ1-1	NA	TGTGCTAGTGGTTCTATCGTCGTGGGGGCCGGTGGCACTGAAGCTTTCTTT	CASGSIVVGAGGTEAFF
TRBV2	NA	TRBJ2-7	NA	TGTGCCAGCAAGACAGCAATAACCTACGAGCAGTACTTC	CASKTAITYEQYF
TRBV30	NA	TRBJ1-1	once	TGTGCCTGGACTCGAGCTTGGACTGAAGCTTTCTTT	CAWTRAWTEAFF
TRBV19	TRBD1	TRBJ1-5	once	TGTGCCAGTAGTAAAGACAGGGATCAGCCCCAGCATTTT	CASSKDRDQPQHF
TRBV30	NA	TRBJ2-1	NA	TGTGCCCATTCTCGGGGTTATGAGCAGTTCTTC	CAHSRGYEQFF
TRBV30	TRBD1	TRBJ2-5	NA	TGTGCCTGGATAGGTACCCGCCGGCTTTGGACAGGGGGCGCGGAGACCCAGTACTTC	CAWIGTRRLWTGGAETQYF
TRBV5-1	TRBD1	TRBJ2-3	NA	TGCGCCAGCAGCTTGGGTTTGACAGGGCCAGATACGCAGTATTTT	CASSLGLTGPDTQYF
TRBV30	TRBD1	TRBJ1-2	NA	TGTGCCTGGAGTCGGACAGGGAGCTATGGCTACACCTTC	CAWSRTGSYGYTF
TRBV27	NA	TRBJ2-2	few	TGTGCCAGCAGTTTATCGTGGGAGCCCGGGGAGCTGTTTTTT	CASSLSWEPGELFF
TRBV21-1	NA	TRBJ1-1	NA	TGTGCCAGGGAAGGCACTTTAAAACTACGGGTGGGACAGAAAAATGAAGCTTTCTTT	CAREGTLKLRVGQKNEAFF
TRBV9	TRBD1	TRBJ2-5	NA	TGTGCCAGCAGTTTCGCCGGGACAGGGAACCAAGAGACCCAGTACTTC	CASSFAGTGNQETQYF
TRBV7-3	TRBD1	TRBJ2-6	NA	TGTGCCAGCAGCGCCCCGGGACAGGGGTATGGGGCCAACGTCCTGACTTTC	CASSAPGQGYGANVLTF
TRBV29-1	NA	TRBJ1-2	NA	TGCAGCGTTCTTACTCTCTATGGCTACACCTTC	CSVLTLYGYTF
TRBV11-3	NA	TRBJ2-3	NA	TGTGCCAGCAGCTTAGATGGGCGACCAGATACGCAGTATTTT	CASSLDGRPDTQYF
TRBV5-6	TRBD2	TRBJ2-3	NA	TGTGCCAGCAGCCCCCCCATACTAGCGGGGGCCACAGATACGCAGTATTTT	CASSPPILAGATDTQYF
TRBV19	TRBD2	TRBJ2-3	NA	TGTGCCAGTTCGGCGGGAGATGTAGATACGCAGTATTTT	CASSAGDVDTQYF
TRBV5-6	NA	TRBJ1-1	NA	TGTGCCAGCAGCTTGGCACCGACAGGATTGAACACTGAAGCTTTCTTT	CASSLAPTGLNTEAFF